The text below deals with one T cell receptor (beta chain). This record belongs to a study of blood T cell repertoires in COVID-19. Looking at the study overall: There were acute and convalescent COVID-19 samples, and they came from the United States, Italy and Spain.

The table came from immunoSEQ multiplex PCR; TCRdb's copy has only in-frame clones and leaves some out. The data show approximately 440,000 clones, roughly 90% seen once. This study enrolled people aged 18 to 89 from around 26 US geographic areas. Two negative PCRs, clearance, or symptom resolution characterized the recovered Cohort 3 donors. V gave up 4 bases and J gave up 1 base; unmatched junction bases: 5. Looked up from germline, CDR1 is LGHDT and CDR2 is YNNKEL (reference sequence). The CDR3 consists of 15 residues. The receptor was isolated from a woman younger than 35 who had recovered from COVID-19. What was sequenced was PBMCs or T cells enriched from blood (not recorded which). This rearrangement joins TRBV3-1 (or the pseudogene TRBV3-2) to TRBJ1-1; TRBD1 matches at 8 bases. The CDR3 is CASSPTTGANTEAFF. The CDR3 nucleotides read TGTGCCAGCAGCCCAACGACAGGGGCGAACACTGAAGCTTTCTTT.